The clone carrying this TCR beta chain was found many times. This CDR3 is built from 14 residues. The germline gives CDR1 MRHNA, CDR2 SNTAGT. Trimming removed 10 bases from V and 6 bases from J; junction bases left unmatched: 13. The source of the sample is a study of response to subunit inactivated influenza vaccine. From the RT-PCR reads, TCRdb called clonotypes with MiXCR, one entry per CDR3 protein. The sample carries roughly 500,000 distinct CDR3 sequences, approximately 17% recorded once. This clonotype was sampled from a man between 50 and 69 years old who received an inactivated influenza vaccine. The chain links TRBV6-4 to TRBJ2-7; 9 bases map to TRBD2. The sequencing here drew on CD4+ T cells sorted from PBMCs, taken around 25 months after vaccination. Here the CDR3 DNA reads TGTGCCAACTCAACCGGGACTAGCTTCGGCGAGCAGTACTTC. It encodes CANSTGTSFGEQYF.